Listed here are 13 T cell receptor beta chains from one sample, sequenced in a study of tumor-infiltrating lymphocytes in primary liver carcinoma. A constant-region primer primed TCR beta cDNA synthesis from 500 ng of total RNA. Three nested multiplex PCR rounds, a slightly modified ARM-PCR method, built the TCR beta libraries. Each of the first two PCR rounds ran approximately 10 cycles with TRBV1-TRBV30 forward and C-beta reverse primers. MiXCR, run by TCRdb on the multiplex PCR reads, gives a single entry per CDR3 protein. The data show 310,000 or so distinct CDR3 sequences, around three fifths seen once. RNA isolated from unsorted whole blood supplied the blood RNA, with germline DNA also extracted. Sample: peripheral blood. These receptors came from a woman aged 30 to 39 with primary liver carcinoma and hepatitis B virus infection.

With regard to this clonotype: A single base separates this from a much larger clone, so it may be a read error. The chain links TRBV12-3 or TRBV12-4 to TRBJ1-5; 7 nucleotides agree with TRBD1. The CDR3 contains 15 residues. Here the CDR3 DNA reads TGTGCCAGCACTTTACAGGGGCATAGCAATCAGCCCCAGCATTTT. It is translated as CASTLQGHSNQPQHF.

This clonotype has just a few counts. The chain has TRBV4-1 and TRBJ2-4; no firm D call. Trimming removed 1 base from V and 13 bases from J, with 14 bases in between. The CDR3 runs 13 residues. The germline CDR1 and CDR2 sequences are MGHRA and YSYEKL. The CDR3 region is CASSQGGRSWQYF. The CDR3 nucleotides read TGCGCCAGCAGCCAAGGGGGAAGGAGTTGGCAGTACTTC.

This rearrangement joins TRBV12-3 or TRBV12-4 to TRBJ1-5; D is undetermined. V was pared by 6 bases and J by 9 bases, with 18 bases between. This CDR3 has 14 amino acids. The CDR3 sequence: CASRPGSSLGPQHF. The CDR3 DNA reads as TGTGCCAGCAGACCCGGGTCCTCTTTGGGGCCCCAGCATTTT.

This clonotype was picked up a small number of times. V is TRBV6-1 and J is TRBJ2-1; D is undetermined. Germline CDR1 and CDR2: MNHNS and SASEGT. The CDR3 runs to 13 residues. V lost 6 bases and J 4 bases, leaving 10 bases between the germline ends. The DNA of the CDR3 is TGTGCCAGCAGAGCCCCTAATTACAATGAGCAGTTCTTC. Amino acid sequence: CASRAPNYNEQFF.

Comments on this clonotype: Possible read error: a much larger clone is one base away. In this CDR3 the conserved last residue, phenylalanine or tryptophan, is missing, so a read error is likely. V usage is TRBV29-1 and J usage is TRBJ1-1; D unclear. The CDR3 is 11 amino acids. Per germline, CDR1 SQVTM and CDR2 ANQGSEA. V was trimmed by 5 bases and J by 2 bases, leaving 6 bases between them. CDR3 nucleotide sequence: TGCAGCGTTCGGGGTAACACTGAAGCTTTCCTT. Protein sequence: CSVRGNTEAFL.

To note about this clonotype: One junction end does not reproduce the germline sequence, and a read error may be involved. The V call is TRBV11-2, the J call TRBJ2-2, with D possibly being TRBD2 (5 bases). This CDR3 contains 13 residues. Germline CDR1 SGHAT, CDR2 FQNNGV. The CDR3 coding sequence is TGTGCCAGCAGCTTAGAAAGCATCGGGGAGTTGCTTTTT. Residues: CASSLESIGELLF.

This clonotype has a handful of counts. The chain joins TRBV28 to TRBJ1-2, with a possible D match to TRBD1 (6 bases). The CDR3 sequence is 14 residues long. In germline, CDR1 is MDHEN, CDR2 SYDVKM. Trimming stripped 3 bases from V and 5 bases from J, with 13 bases between. The CDR3 reads CASSFYRVIYGYTF. CDR3 sequence (DNA): TGTGCCAGCAGTTTCTACAGGGTAATTTATGGCTACACCTTC.

As regards this clonotype: The conserved final phenylalanine or tryptophan is absent from the CDR3, which likely points to a read error. This chain connects TRBV11-2 to TRBJ2-6, with a weak D call TRBD1 (6 bases). This CDR3 spans 20 amino acids. The V gene lost 3 bases and the J gene lost 0 bases, with 21 bases spanning the gap. Per germline, CDR1 SGHAT and CDR2 FQNNGV. This CDR3 is CASSFPQDRPPSSGANVLTS. The DNA for the CDR3 is TGTGCCAGCAGCTTCCCGCAGGACAGACCTCCCTCCTCTGGGGCCAACGTCCTGACTTCC.

The rearrangement uses TRBV6-5 and TRBJ2-6, with 8 bases identical to TRBD2. Germline V lookup: CDR1 MNHEY, CDR2 SVGAGI. The length of the CDR3 is 16 residues. V gave up 7 bases and J gave up 0 bases; unmatched junction bases: 5. The CDR3 loop is CASTGSGISGANVLTF. The CDR3 nucleotides read TGTGCCAGCACGGGTAGCGGGATCTCTGGGGCCAACGTCCTGACTTTC.

There are many counts of this clonotype. This chain joins TRBV6-5 and TRBJ2-7; D tentatively fits TRBD1 or TRBD2 (5 bases each). The CDR3 covers 15 residues. The V and J ends lost 0 bases and 4 bases respectively, with 13 bases between them. Germline assignment: CDR1 MNHEY and CDR2 SVGAGI. CDR3: CASSYSGDSWYEQYF. In DNA form, the CDR3 reads TGTGCCAGCAGTTACTCGGGAGACAGTTGGTACGAGCAGTACTTC.

DNA of the CDR3: TGTGCCAGCAGCTCTAGGGTTTCAGATACGCAGTATTTT. Translation: CASSSRVSDTQYF. The rearrangement joins TRBV7-9 to TRBJ2-3; D is undetermined. Trimming removed 4 bases at V and 4 bases at J, with 9 bases between. The CDR3 contains 13 residues. Germline values: CDR1 SEHNR, CDR2 FQNEAQ (reference sequence).

The table lists this clonotype with a count of one. The conserved phenylalanine or tryptophan is not found at the CDR3 terminus, so this likely reflects a read error. This rearrangement joins TRBV11-2 to TRBJ2-1; no reliable D call. The CDR3 covers 14 residues. Germline V gives CDR1 SGHAT, CDR2 FQNNGV. CDR3 nucleotide sequence: TGTGCCAGCAGTTTAGTTACGGAAAACAATGAGCAGTTCCTC. Protein sequence: CASSLVTENNEQFL.

As concerns this clonotype: One junction end disagrees with the germline gene, perhaps due to a read error. The chain recombines TRBV30 with TRBJ2-2; D remains ambiguous. The CDR3 is made up of 12 amino acids. The germline V gene has CDR1 GTSNPN and CDR2 SVGIG (reference sequence). The CDR3 loop reads CVWTQVTGELFF. In nucleotides, the CDR3 is TGTGTCTGGACCCAAGTCACCGGGGAGCTGTTTTTT.